This entry features one TCR beta chain sequence. The antigen remains unidentified. Naive CD8 populations comprised CD45RO-negative cells positively selected for CCR7, excluding terminally differentiated effector memory CD45RA+ cells. Researchers ran the assay at a deep level. Profiled with immunoSEQ multiplex PCR; TCRdb holds only in-frame clones, not every one. The repertoire has about 580,000 clones, roughly 98% of them found once; the top ten carry approximately 0.3%. The sample originates from a study of shared clonotypes between healthy human individuals. The CDR3 runs 13 residues. Germline V lookup: CDR1 ENHRY, CDR2 SYGVKD. V shed 6 bases and J 6 bases; nucleotides not matched to a gene: 7. Study findings and constraints: When compared with the clonotypes that were shared by all four sorted-subset donors, the non-shared clonotypes turned out to have lower generation probabilities. Among the subsets, naive ones generally showed larger estimated richness than memory ones. Between several donors, naive CD4 clonotypes were shared at a level of about 5%.

V is TRBV10-3 and J is TRBJ1-2, with TRBD1 matching over 7 bases. This TCR was recovered from a man aged 25 to 40 in good health. The sample consisted of naive CD8+ T cells sorted from blood. The CDR3 is CAIRTGNSDGYTF. CDR3 in DNA: TGTGCCATCAGGACAGGGAATTCGGATGGCTACACCTTC.